This T cell receptor beta chain originates from a study of blood T cells in healthy people across ages. V was pared by 4 bases and J by 3 bases, with 5 bases of the junction left unmatched. CDR1 is GTSNPN and CDR2 is SVGIG in the germline V gene (reference sequence). CDR3 size: 15 residues. This clonotype was detected a few times. Primers used in a second PCR of about 6 to 11 cycles were a sample-barcoded 5' primer and a J-beta primer mix. TCRdb ran MiXCR on the 5' RACE reads and lists one entry per CDR3 protein. The profile shows under 950,000 distinct CDR3 sequences, over 20% of them singletons. The chain combines TRBV30 with TRBJ1-4, with 10 positions matching TRBD1. Sequenced: blood. This TCR was recovered from a man between 70 and 80 years old in good health. The CDR3: CAWTGQGQSNEKLFF. The CDR3 DNA is TGTGCCTGGACGGGACAGGGGCAATCTAATGAAAAACTGTTTTTT.